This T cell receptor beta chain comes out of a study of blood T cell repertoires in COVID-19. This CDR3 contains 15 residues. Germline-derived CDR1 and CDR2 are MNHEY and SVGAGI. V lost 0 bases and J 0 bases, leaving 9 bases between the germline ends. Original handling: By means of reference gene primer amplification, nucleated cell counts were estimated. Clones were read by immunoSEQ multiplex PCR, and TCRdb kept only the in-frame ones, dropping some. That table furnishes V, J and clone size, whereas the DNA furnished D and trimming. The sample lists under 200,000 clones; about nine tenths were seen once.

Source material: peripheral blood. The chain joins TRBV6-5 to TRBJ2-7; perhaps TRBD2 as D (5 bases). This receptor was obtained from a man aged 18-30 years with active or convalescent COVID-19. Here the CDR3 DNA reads TGTGCCAGCAGTTACTCTGGAGGTCCCTCCTACGAGCAGTACTTC. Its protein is CASSYSGGPSYEQYF.